These T cell receptor beta chains were read from a single sample in a study of blood T cell repertoires in COVID-19. Clones were read by immunoSEQ multiplex PCR, and TCRdb kept only the in-frame ones, dropping some. The sample holds tens of thousands of clones; 84% are singletons and the top ten take roughly 1.6%. Sample: peripheral blood. The receptors here all came from a man aged 50 or older with acute or convalescent COVID-19. Each CDR3 is given with its conserved first and last residue. A D gene is named only where the DNA matches it firmly. The listing skips clone size in some rows; elsewhere it reads once, few, many or a size class.

d_call: TRBD2; j_call: TRBJ2-3; v_call: TRBV3-1/TRBV3-2; clone_size: NA; cdr3_aa: CASSQDSQTSGPADTQYF; cdr3_nt: TGTGCCAGCAGCCAAGATTCACAGACTAGCGGACCCGCGGATACGCAGTATTTT
d_call: NA; j_call: TRBJ2-2; v_call: TRBV19; clone_size: NA; cdr3_aa: CASSRQVLSQGGGELFF; cdr3_nt: TGTGCCAGTAGTCGCCAGGTCCTCAGCCAGGGCGGCGGGGAGCTGTTTTTT
d_call: TRBD2; j_call: TRBJ2-1; v_call: TRBV2; clone_size: NA; cdr3_aa: CATASGGVNEQFF; cdr3_nt: TGTGCCACCGCTAGCGGGGGGGTCAATGAGCAGTTCTTC
d_call: NA; j_call: TRBJ1-6; v_call: TRBV7-9; clone_size: NA; cdr3_aa: CASSLGGQDHSPLHF; cdr3_nt: TGTGCCAGCAGCTTAGGGGGGCAGGATCATTCACCCCTCCACTTT
d_call: TRBD1; j_call: TRBJ1-5; v_call: TRBV6-4; clone_size: NA; cdr3_aa: CATARRPDRDGNQPQHF; cdr3_nt: TGTGCCACCGCCCGTAGGCCAGACAGGGATGGCAATCAGCCCCAGCATTTT
d_call: NA; j_call: TRBJ1-4; v_call: TRBV28; clone_size: NA; cdr3_aa: CASSLLGANIEKLFF; cdr3_nt: TGTGCCAGCAGTTTATTGGGGGCAAACATCGAAAAACTGTTTTTT
d_call: TRBD1; j_call: TRBJ1-4; v_call: TRBV12-3/TRBV12-4; clone_size: NA; cdr3_aa: CASSKDRGELFF; cdr3_nt: TGTGCCAGCAGTAAGGACAGGGGGGAACTGTTTTTT
d_call: TRBD2; j_call: TRBJ2-2; v_call: TRBV27; clone_size: NA; cdr3_aa: CASSRLAGLNTGELFF; cdr3_nt: TGTGCCAGCAGTCGACTAGCGGGGCTGAACACCGGGGAGCTGTTTTTT
d_call: NA; j_call: TRBJ2-1; v_call: TRBV6-2/TRBV6-3; clone_size: NA; cdr3_aa: CASSGRVRQGEQFF; cdr3_nt: TGTGCCAGCAGTGGCCGCGTTAGGCAGGGTGAGCAGTTCTTC
d_call: NA; j_call: TRBJ2-1; v_call: TRBV3-1/TRBV3-2; clone_size: NA; cdr3_aa: CASSQASSGEQFF; cdr3_nt: TGTGCCAGCAGCCAAGCCTCATCGGGTGAGCAGTTCTTC
d_call: TRBD2; j_call: TRBJ2-7; v_call: TRBV9; clone_size: NA; cdr3_aa: CASNGRGGSYEQYF; cdr3_nt: TGTGCCAGCAACGGGCGGGGGGGTTCCTACGAGCAGTACTTC
d_call: TRBD2; j_call: TRBJ2-4; v_call: TRBV7-2; clone_size: NA; cdr3_aa: CASSSASSSGVGRKNIQYF; cdr3_nt: TGTGCCAGCAGCTCGGCCTCATCTAGCGGGGTTGGGAGAAAAAACATTCAGTACTTC
d_call: NA; j_call: TRBJ1-6; v_call: TRBV20-1; clone_size: NA; cdr3_aa: CSAGGQNSPLHF; cdr3_nt: TGCAGTGCTGGTGGACAGAATTCACCCCTCCACTTT
d_call: NA; j_call: TRBJ2-5; v_call: TRBV11-2; clone_size: NA; cdr3_aa: CASSFKYLPAQYF; cdr3_nt: TGTGCCAGCAGCTTCAAATATTTACCGGCCCAGTACTTC
d_call: TRBD1; j_call: TRBJ2-1; v_call: TRBV11-2; clone_size: NA; cdr3_aa: CASSLMAQGGVNEQFF; cdr3_nt: TGTGCCAGCAGCTTAATGGCACAGGGGGGAGTCAATGAGCAGTTCTTC
d_call: NA; j_call: TRBJ1-3; v_call: TRBV19; clone_size: NA; cdr3_aa: CASSIWRNTIYF; cdr3_nt: TGTGCCAGTAGTATATGGCGAAACACCATATATTTT
d_call: NA; j_call: TRBJ1-2; v_call: TRBV6-1; clone_size: NA; cdr3_aa: CASSEDSRIGYTF; cdr3_nt: TGTGCCAGCAGTGAGGACAGCCGTATCGGCTACACCTTC
d_call: NA; j_call: TRBJ1-4; v_call: TRBV13; clone_size: once; cdr3_aa: CASRASAGLGFNEKLFF; cdr3_nt: TGTGCCAGCAGAGCGTCGGCAGGGCTGGGTTTTAATGAAAAACTGTTTTTT
d_call: NA; j_call: TRBJ2-7; v_call: TRBV6-5; clone_size: NA; cdr3_aa: CASSFGQRNSYEQYF; cdr3_nt: TGTGCCAGCAGCTTCGGACAGCGAAACTCCTACGAGCAGTACTTC
d_call: NA; j_call: TRBJ1-1; v_call: TRBV11-2; clone_size: few; cdr3_aa: CASSLAKSNTEAFF; cdr3_nt: TGTGCCAGCAGCTTAGCCAAATCGAACACTGAAGCTTTCTTT
d_call: NA; j_call: TRBJ2-1; v_call: TRBV5-8; clone_size: NA; cdr3_aa: CASNREVYEQFF; cdr3_nt: TGTGCCAGCAATCGCGAAGTTTATGAGCAGTTCTTC
d_call: NA; j_call: TRBJ1-2; v_call: TRBV5-1; clone_size: once; cdr3_aa: CASSLEGVDGYTF; cdr3_nt: TGCGCCAGCAGCTTGGAGGGGGTGGATGGCTACACCTTC
d_call: NA; j_call: TRBJ2-7; v_call: TRBV5-1; clone_size: few; cdr3_aa: CASSLFTGQLSYEQYF; cdr3_nt: TGCGCCAGCAGCTTGTTTACCGGACAACTCTCCTACGAGCAGTACTTC
d_call: NA; j_call: TRBJ1-2; v_call: TRBV5-5; clone_size: NA; cdr3_aa: CASSLFAGADGYTF; cdr3_nt: TGTGCCAGCAGCTTATTCGCAGGGGCCGATGGCTACACCTTC
d_call: NA; j_call: TRBJ2-5; v_call: TRBV30; clone_size: NA; cdr3_aa: CAWTRGRETQYF; cdr3_nt: TGTGCCTGGACCAGGGGACGAGAGACCCAGTACTTC
d_call: NA; j_call: TRBJ1-5; v_call: TRBV6-9; clone_size: NA; cdr3_aa: CASSYWGGAYNQPQHF; cdr3_nt: TGTGCCAGCAGTTATTGGGGGGGGGCTTATAATCAGCCCCAGCATTTT
d_call: TRBD2; j_call: TRBJ2-4; v_call: TRBV2; clone_size: NA; cdr3_aa: CAVSGSGKNIQYF; cdr3_nt: TGTGCCGTCAGCGGGAGTGGCAAAAACATTCAGTACTTC
d_call: NA; j_call: TRBJ1-3; v_call: TRBV19; clone_size: medium-sized; cdr3_aa: CASNQGSAGNTIYF; cdr3_nt: TGTGCCAGTAACCAGGGATCGGCTGGAAACACCATATATTTT
d_call: NA; j_call: TRBJ1-2; v_call: TRBV28; clone_size: NA; cdr3_aa: CASSLGGRHGYTF; cdr3_nt: TGTGCCAGCAGTTTAGGAGGGAGGCATGGCTACACCTTC
d_call: NA; j_call: TRBJ1-5; v_call: TRBV28; clone_size: NA; cdr3_aa: CASSLSFNQPQHF; cdr3_nt: TGTGCCAGCAGTTTATCATTCAATCAGCCCCAGCATTTT
d_call: NA; j_call: TRBJ1-5; v_call: TRBV12-3/TRBV12-4; clone_size: NA; cdr3_aa: CASSPTRKPQHF; cdr3_nt: TGTGCCAGCAGTCCTACCAGGAAGCCCCAGCATTTT
d_call: NA; j_call: TRBJ1-5; v_call: TRBV30; clone_size: few; cdr3_aa: CAWSVQGDGQPQHF; cdr3_nt: TGTGCCTGGAGTGTACAAGGGGATGGGCAGCCCCAGCATTTT
d_call: NA; j_call: TRBJ2-2; v_call: TRBV7-2; clone_size: NA; cdr3_aa: CASSLAGGLTGELFF; cdr3_nt: TGTGCCAGCAGCTTAGCTGGGGGCCTTACCGGGGAGCTGTTTTTT
d_call: TRBD1; j_call: TRBJ2-7; v_call: TRBV9; clone_size: NA; cdr3_aa: CASSPPGTGVEQYF; cdr3_nt: TGTGCCAGCAGCCCCCCCGGGACAGGGGTCGAGCAGTACTTC
d_call: TRBD2; j_call: TRBJ2-7; v_call: TRBV7-9; clone_size: NA; cdr3_aa: CASSPRVGSGRFGEQYF; cdr3_nt: TGTGCCAGCAGCCCGCGAGTAGGTAGCGGGAGATTCGGCGAGCAGTACTTC
d_call: NA; j_call: TRBJ2-1; v_call: TRBV2; clone_size: NA; cdr3_aa: CASSELGAYNEQFF; cdr3_nt: TGTGCCAGCAGTGAATTGGGCGCATACAATGAGCAGTTCTTC
d_call: TRBD2; j_call: TRBJ2-2; v_call: TRBV27; clone_size: NA; cdr3_aa: CASSPPLAGGLGGELFF; cdr3_nt: TGTGCCAGCAGTCCGCCGCTAGCGGGAGGGTTGGGCGGGGAGCTGTTTTTT
d_call: TRBD2; j_call: TRBJ2-5; v_call: TRBV28; clone_size: NA; cdr3_aa: CASTLAEEETQYF; cdr3_nt: TGTGCCAGCACACTAGCGGAAGAAGAGACCCAGTACTTC
d_call: NA; j_call: TRBJ2-1; v_call: TRBV6-4; clone_size: once; cdr3_aa: CASSPRQDPYNEQFF; cdr3_nt: TGTGCCAGCAGTCCTCGACAGGACCCCTACAATGAGCAGTTCTTC
d_call: NA; j_call: TRBJ1-5; v_call: TRBV6-1; clone_size: NA; cdr3_aa: CASSEGGLGGQPQHF; cdr3_nt: TGTGCCAGCAGTGAAGGCGGGCTGGGCGGTCAGCCCCAGCATTTT
d_call: TRBD2; j_call: TRBJ2-7; v_call: TRBV9; clone_size: NA; cdr3_aa: CASSVGGTSSHEQYF; cdr3_nt: TGTGCCAGCAGCGTCGGGGGGACTAGCTCCCACGAGCAGTACTTC
d_call: NA; j_call: TRBJ2-3; v_call: TRBV30; clone_size: NA; cdr3_aa: CAWTDSGGLKDTQYF; cdr3_nt: TGTGCCTGGACCGACTCTGGGGGCCTTAAGGATACGCAGTATTTT
d_call: NA; j_call: TRBJ1-2; v_call: TRBV3-1/TRBV3-2; clone_size: NA; cdr3_aa: CASSQENPGYSLYGYTF; cdr3_nt: TGTGCCAGCAGCCAAGAAAACCCAGGTTACAGCCTATATGGCTACACCTTC
d_call: TRBD2; j_call: TRBJ2-3; v_call: TRBV5-1; clone_size: NA; cdr3_aa: CASSPGTSRTDTQYF; cdr3_nt: TGCGCCAGCAGCCCCGGGACTAGCCGCACAGATACGCAGTATTTT
d_call: NA; j_call: TRBJ1-2; v_call: TRBV24-1; clone_size: NA; cdr3_aa: CATSDWGRLYGYTF; cdr3_nt: TGTGCCACCAGTGATTGGGGCAGGCTCTATGGCTACACCTTC
d_call: NA; j_call: TRBJ1-6; v_call: TRBV4-3; clone_size: NA; cdr3_aa: CASSRYREGESPLHF; cdr3_nt: TGCGCCAGCAGCCGCTACAGGGAAGGGGAATCACCCCTCCACTTT
d_call: NA; j_call: TRBJ2-3; v_call: TRBV6-1; clone_size: NA; cdr3_aa: CASSERRYTDTQYF; cdr3_nt: TGTGCCAGCAGTGAACGCAGATACACAGATACGCAGTATTTT
d_call: NA; j_call: TRBJ2-1; v_call: TRBV10-2; clone_size: NA; cdr3_aa: CASRELLNEQFF; cdr3_nt: TGCGCCAGCAGAGAACTTCTAAATGAGCAGTTCTTC
d_call: NA; j_call: TRBJ1-1; v_call: TRBV19; clone_size: NA; cdr3_aa: CASRLGGVAFF; cdr3_nt: TGTGCCAGTCGATTGGGGGGTGTCGCTTTCTTT
d_call: NA; j_call: TRBJ1-3; v_call: TRBV9; clone_size: once; cdr3_aa: CASRGGDSGNTIYF; cdr3_nt: TGTGCCAGCAGAGGGGGGGACTCTGGAAACACCATATATTTT
d_call: TRBD1; j_call: TRBJ1-5; v_call: TRBV11-2; clone_size: NA; cdr3_aa: CASSPGQGAEPQHF; cdr3_nt: TGTGCCAGCAGTCCGGGACAGGGGGCTGAGCCCCAGCATTTT
d_call: TRBD1; j_call: TRBJ1-2; v_call: TRBV6-5; clone_size: NA; cdr3_aa: CASRSRQGVYGYTF; cdr3_nt: TGTGCCAGCAGGAGCAGACAGGGAGTCTATGGCTACACCTTC
d_call: NA; j_call: TRBJ1-5; v_call: TRBV21-1; clone_size: NA; cdr3_aa: CASSKAVGGQPQHF; cdr3_nt: TGTGCCAGCAGCAAAGCGGTGGGGGGTCAGCCCCAGCATTTT
d_call: NA; j_call: TRBJ2-7; v_call: TRBV28; clone_size: NA; cdr3_aa: CANSKGGHEQYF; cdr3_nt: TGTGCCAATTCAAAGGGAGGTCACGAGCAGTACTTC
d_call: TRBD2; j_call: TRBJ2-5; v_call: TRBV9; clone_size: NA; cdr3_aa: CASSAGTSQETQYF; cdr3_nt: TGTGCCAGCAGCGCGGGGACTAGCCAAGAGACCCAGTACTTC